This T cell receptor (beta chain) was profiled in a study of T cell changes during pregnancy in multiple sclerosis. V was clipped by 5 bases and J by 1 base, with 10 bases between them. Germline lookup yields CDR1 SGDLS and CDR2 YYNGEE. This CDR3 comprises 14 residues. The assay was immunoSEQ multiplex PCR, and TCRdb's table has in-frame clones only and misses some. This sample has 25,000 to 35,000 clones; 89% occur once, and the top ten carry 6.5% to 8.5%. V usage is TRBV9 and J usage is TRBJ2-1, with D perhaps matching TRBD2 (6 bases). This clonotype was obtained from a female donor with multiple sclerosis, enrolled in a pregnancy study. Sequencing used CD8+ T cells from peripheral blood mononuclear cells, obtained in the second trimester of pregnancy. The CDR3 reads CASSGGESYNEQFF. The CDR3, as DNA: TGTGCCAGCAGTGGAGGGGAGTCCTACAATGAGCAGTTCTTC.